Shown below are 4 T cell receptor beta chains from a single sample sequenced in a study of cytomegalovirus exposure and HLA in healthy donors. Primers for the PCR totalled 60 Vbeta and 13 Jbeta. Libraries were prepared by immunoSEQ multiplex PCR; TCRdb keeps only in-frame clonotypes and omits some of them. The sample contains 85,000 to 90,000 clones, 85% to 90% of which appear only once. Sequences were obtained from PBMCs. Every receptor here comes from a man aged 18 to 35 in good health and CMV-seronegative.

The V call is TRBV5-1, the J call TRBJ2-1; 12 bases fit TRBD1. Trimming removed 0 bases from V and 6 bases from J; junction bases left unmatched: 4. The CDR3 contains 16 residues. Germline V gene lookup returns CDR1 SGHRS and CDR2 YFSETQ. The CDR3 DNA follows: TGCGCCAGCAGCTTGGCGGGACAGGGGGCCTTCAATGAGCAGTTCTTC. It codes for CASSLAGQGAFNEQFF. The complete variable domain, with remaining parts taken from reference TRBV5-1 and TRBJ2-1, reads KAGVTQTPRYLIKTRGQQVTLSCSPISGHRSVSWYQQTPGQGLQFLFEYFSETQRNKGNFPGRFSGRQFSNSRSEMNVSTLELGDSALYLCASSLAGQGAFNEQFFGPGTRLTVL.

V usage is TRBV14 and J usage is TRBJ2-1; 9 nucleotides align to TRBD1. V shed 4 bases, J shed 15 bases, and the junction held 10 bases outside the gene matches. This CDR3 has 13 amino acids. Per germline, CDR1 SGHDN and CDR2 FVKESK. For the CDR3, the DNA is TGTGCCAGCAGCCGAACAGGGGGCGGAAAAGTGTTCTTC. Amino acids: CASSRTGGGKVFF.

The J gene is TRBJ2-2, the V gene TRBV6-5; TRBD1 matches at 8 bases. V dropped 0 bases and J dropped 4; count of bases not matched to a gene: 4. The V gene's germline CDR1 is MNHEY and CDR2 SVGAGI. There are 16 residues in the CDR3. The CDR3 DNA follows: TGTGCCAGCAGTTACTCGTTAGGACAGGGCACCGGGGAGCTGTTTTTT. It codes for CASSYSLGQGTGELFF.

V usage is TRBV5-6 and J usage is TRBJ2-6; possibly TRBD2 for D (5 bases). The V gene's germline CDR1 is SGHDT and CDR2 YYEEEE. The germline V and J ends were trimmed by 0 bases and 2 bases, with 9 bases remaining between them. The CDR3 runs to 16 residues. CDR3 loop: CASSLGLLAGANVLTF. CDR3 nucleotides: TGTGCCAGCAGCTTGGGACTACTTGCTGGGGCCAACGTCCTGACTTTC. The full variable domain, in which reference TRBV5-6 and TRBJ2-6 provide the parts outside the CDR3, is DAGVTQSPTHLIKTRGQQVTLRCSPKSGHDTVSWYQQALGQGPQFIFQYYEEEERQRGNFPDRFSGHQFPNYSSELNVNALLLGDSALYLCASSLGLLAGANVLTFGAGSRLTVL.